This entry concerns a single T cell receptor (beta chain). The sample comes from a study of T cells expressing NK-cell markers. TCRdb reprocessed the 5' RACE reads and reports one entry per CDR3 protein, with no DNA. Reported are roughly 450,000 distinct CDR3 sequences; the ten largest clones contain roughly 1.4%. Germline V gene data show CDR1 as DFQATT and CDR2 as SNEGSKA (reference sequence). The CDR3 totals 16 residues. The rearrangement uses TRBV20-1 and TRBJ2-2; there is no DNA to check the TCRdb D call of TRBD2. The sample comprised blood T cells: a sorted CD56 or NKG2C T cell subset, CD4+ or CD8+ T cells, or bulk PBMC T cells (not recorded which). The receptor comes from a woman aged 45-59 years in good health. CDR3 amino acids: CSARVQRGMNTGELFF.